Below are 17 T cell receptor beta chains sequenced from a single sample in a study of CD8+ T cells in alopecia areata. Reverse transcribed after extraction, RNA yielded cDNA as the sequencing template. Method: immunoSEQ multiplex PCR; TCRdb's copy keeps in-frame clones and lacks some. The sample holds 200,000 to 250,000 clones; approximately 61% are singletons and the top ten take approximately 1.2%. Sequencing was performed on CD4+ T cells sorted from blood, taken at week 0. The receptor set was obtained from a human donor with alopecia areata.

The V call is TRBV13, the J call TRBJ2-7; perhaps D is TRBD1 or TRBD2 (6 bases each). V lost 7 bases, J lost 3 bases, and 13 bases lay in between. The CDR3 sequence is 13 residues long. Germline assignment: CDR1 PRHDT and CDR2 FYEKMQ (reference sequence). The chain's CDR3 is CASMWRGDYEQYF. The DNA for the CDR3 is TGTGCCAGCATGTGGAGGGGGGACTACGAGCAGTACTTC.

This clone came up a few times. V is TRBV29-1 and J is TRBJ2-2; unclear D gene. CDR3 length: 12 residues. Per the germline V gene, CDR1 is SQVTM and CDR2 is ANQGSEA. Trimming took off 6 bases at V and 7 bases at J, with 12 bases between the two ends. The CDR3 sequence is CSVGLPSGELFF. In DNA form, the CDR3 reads TGCAGCGTCGGATTACCCAGCGGGGAGCTGTTTTTT.

The CDR3 DNA follows: TGCAGCGCAGCTCTACTAGGGTTTTCTAGGACTGAAGCTTTCTTT. It is translated as CSAALLGFSRTEAFF. This rearrangement joins TRBV29-1 to TRBJ1-1; D is unclear. CDR3 length equals 15 residues. Germline CDR1 SQVTM, CDR2 ANQGSEA. Trimming removed 7 bases from V and 5 bases from J, with 23 bases in between.

CDR3 DNA: TGTGCCACCAGCAGGGGGACGGAGACCCAGTACTTC. This codes for CATSRGTETQYF. The V and J genes are TRBV15 and TRBJ2-5, with D perhaps TRBD1 or TRBD2 (5 bases each). There are 12 residues in the CDR3. Trimming removed 3 bases from V and 5 bases from J, with 7 bases in between. The germline V gene encodes CDR1 LNHNV and CDR2 YYDKDF (reference sequence).

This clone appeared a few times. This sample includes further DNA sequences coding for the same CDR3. The CDR3 spells CASSVGDTQYF. CDR3 DNA sequence: TGTGCCAGCAGCGTAGGAGATACGCAGTATTTT. This chain links TRBV9 with TRBJ2-3, with D hard to call. CDR3 length: 11 amino acids. Between the trimmed V and J ends, which lost 0 bases and 5 bases, there was a span of 1 base. The germline CDR1 and CDR2 sequences are SGDLS and YYNGEE. Full variable domain (rest looked up from reference TRBV9 and TRBJ2-3): DSGVTQTPKHLITATGQRVTLRCSPRSGDLSVYWYQQSLDQGLQFLIQYYNGEERAKGNILERFSAQQFPDLHSELNLSSLELGDSALYFCASSVGDTQYFGPGTRLTVL.

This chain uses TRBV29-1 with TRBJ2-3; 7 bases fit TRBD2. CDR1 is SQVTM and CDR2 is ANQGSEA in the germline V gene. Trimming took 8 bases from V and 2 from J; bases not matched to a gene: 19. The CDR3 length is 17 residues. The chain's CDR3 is CSQKEAGPGLLTDTQYF. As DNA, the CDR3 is TGCAGCCAAAAGGAGGCCGGGCCGGGACTACTCACAGATACGCAGTATTTT.

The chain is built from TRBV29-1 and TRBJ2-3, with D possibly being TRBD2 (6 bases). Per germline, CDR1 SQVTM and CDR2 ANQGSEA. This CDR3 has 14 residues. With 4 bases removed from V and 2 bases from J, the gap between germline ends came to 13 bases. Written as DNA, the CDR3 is TGCAGCGTTGCGGGGTGGGACTCCACAGATACGCAGTATTTT. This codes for CSVAGWDSTDTQYF.

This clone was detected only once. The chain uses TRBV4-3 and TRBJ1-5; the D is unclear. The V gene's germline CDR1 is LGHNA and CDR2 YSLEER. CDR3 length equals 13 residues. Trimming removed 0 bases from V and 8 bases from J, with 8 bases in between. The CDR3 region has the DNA TGCGCCAGCAGCCAAGATTTCGGAGAGCCCCAGCATTTT. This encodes CASSQDFGEPQHF.

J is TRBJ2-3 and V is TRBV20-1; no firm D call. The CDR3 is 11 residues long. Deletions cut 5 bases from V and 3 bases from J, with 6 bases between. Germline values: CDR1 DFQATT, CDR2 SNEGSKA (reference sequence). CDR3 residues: CSAPLTDTQYF. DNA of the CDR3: TGCAGTGCTCCCCTGACAGATACGCAGTATTTT.

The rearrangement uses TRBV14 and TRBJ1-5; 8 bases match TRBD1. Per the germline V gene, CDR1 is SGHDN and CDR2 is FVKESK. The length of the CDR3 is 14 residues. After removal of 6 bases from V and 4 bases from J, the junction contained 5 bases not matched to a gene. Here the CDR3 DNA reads TGTGCCAGCAGTCGGACAGGGTTAAATCAGCCCCAGCATTTT. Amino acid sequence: CASSRTGLNQPQHF.

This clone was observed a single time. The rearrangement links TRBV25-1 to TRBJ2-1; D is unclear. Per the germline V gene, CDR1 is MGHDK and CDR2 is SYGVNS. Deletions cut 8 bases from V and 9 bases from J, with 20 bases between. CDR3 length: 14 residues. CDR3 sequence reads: CASPLKKGACEQFF. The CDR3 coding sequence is TGTGCCAGCCCCCTCAAAAAGGGTGCATGTGAGCAGTTCTTC.

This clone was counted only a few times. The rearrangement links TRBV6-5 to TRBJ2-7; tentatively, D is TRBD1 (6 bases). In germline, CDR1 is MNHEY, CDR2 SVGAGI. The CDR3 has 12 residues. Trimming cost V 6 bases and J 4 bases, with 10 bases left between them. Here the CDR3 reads CASRNTGYEQYF. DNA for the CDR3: TGTGCCAGCAGAAACACAGGGTACGAGCAGTACTTC.

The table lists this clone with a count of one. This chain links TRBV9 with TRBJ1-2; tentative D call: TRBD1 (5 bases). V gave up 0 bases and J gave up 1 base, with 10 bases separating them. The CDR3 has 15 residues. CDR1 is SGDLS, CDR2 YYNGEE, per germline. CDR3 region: CASSVGAGHNYGYTF. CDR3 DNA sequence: TGTGCCAGCAGCGTAGGGGCAGGGCATAACTATGGCTACACCTTC. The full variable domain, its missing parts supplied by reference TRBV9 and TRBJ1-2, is DSGVTQTPKHLITATGQRVTLRCSPRSGDLSVYWYQQSLDQGLQFLIQYYNGEERAKGNILERFSAQQFPDLHSELNLSSLELGDSALYFCASSVGAGHNYGYTFGSGTRLTVV.

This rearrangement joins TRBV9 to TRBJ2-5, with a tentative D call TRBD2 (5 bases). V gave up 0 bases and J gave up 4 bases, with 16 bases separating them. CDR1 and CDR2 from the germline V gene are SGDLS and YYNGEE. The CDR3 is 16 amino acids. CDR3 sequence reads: CASSVAGYGRRETQYF. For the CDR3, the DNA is TGTGCCAGCAGCGTAGCGGGGTACGGTAGGCGAGAGACCCAGTACTTC. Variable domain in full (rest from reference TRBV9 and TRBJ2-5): DSGVTQTPKHLITATGQRVTLRCSPRSGDLSVYWYQQSLDQGLQFLIQYYNGEERAKGNILERFSAQQFPDLHSELNLSSLELGDSALYFCASSVAGYGRRETQYFGPGTRLLVL.

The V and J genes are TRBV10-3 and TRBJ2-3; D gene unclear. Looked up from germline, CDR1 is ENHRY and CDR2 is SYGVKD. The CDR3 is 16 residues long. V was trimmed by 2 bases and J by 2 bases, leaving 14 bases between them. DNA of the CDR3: TGTGCCATCAGTGAGCCCTTAAGTCCAGCCACAGATACGCAGTATTTT. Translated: CAISEPLSPATDTQYF.

The CDR3 DNA is TGCAGCGTTGGAGTTCAAAATCAGGATGGCTACACCTTC. It encodes CSVGVQNQDGYTF. The rearrangement links TRBV29-1 to TRBJ1-2; D gene unclear. CDR3 size: 13 residues. Germline V CDR1 and CDR2: SQVTM, ANQGSEA. Trimming removed 4 bases from V and 6 bases from J, with 15 bases in between.

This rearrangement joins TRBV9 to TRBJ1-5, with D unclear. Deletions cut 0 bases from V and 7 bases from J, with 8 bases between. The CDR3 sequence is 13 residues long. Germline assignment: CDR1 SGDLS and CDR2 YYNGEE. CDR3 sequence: CASSVALNQPQHF. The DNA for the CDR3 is TGTGCCAGCAGCGTAGCCCTTAACCAGCCCCAGCATTTT.